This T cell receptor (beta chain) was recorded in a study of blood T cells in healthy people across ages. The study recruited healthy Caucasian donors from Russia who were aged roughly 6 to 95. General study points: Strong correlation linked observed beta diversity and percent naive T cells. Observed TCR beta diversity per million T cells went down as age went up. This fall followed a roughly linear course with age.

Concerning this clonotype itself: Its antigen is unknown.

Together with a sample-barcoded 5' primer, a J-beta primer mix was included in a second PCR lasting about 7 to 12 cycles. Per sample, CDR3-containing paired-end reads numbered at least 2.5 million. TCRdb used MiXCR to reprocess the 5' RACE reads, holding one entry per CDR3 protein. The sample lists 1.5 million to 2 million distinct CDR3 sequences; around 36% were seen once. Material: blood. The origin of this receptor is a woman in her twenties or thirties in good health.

This CDR3 reads CSARDWIRGDQPQHF. The CDR3 nucleotides read TGCAGTGCTAGAGATTGGATAAGGGGTGATCAGCCCCAGCATTTT. The J gene is TRBJ1-5, the V gene TRBV20-1, with D possibly TRBD1 on 5 matching bases. CDR3 length: 15 amino acids. CDR1 and CDR2 from the germline V gene are DFQATT and SNEGSKA (reference sequence). Trimming cost V 0 bases and J 5 bases, with 14 bases left between them.